This T cell receptor beta chain came from a study of blood T cell repertoires in COVID-19. This clone was seen a single time. Using immunoSEQ multiplex PCR, the repertoire was profiled, and TCRdb retains in-frame clones only, with some absent. Counted here are tens of thousands of clones, 85% occurring once; the ten biggest clones make up around 3.2%. V was trimmed by 7 bases and J by 1 base, leaving 11 bases between them. CDR1 is SQVTM and CDR2 is ANQGSEA in the germline V gene. The CDR3 contains 14 residues. Sequencing was carried out using peripheral blood. The V gene is TRBV29-1, the J gene TRBJ2-6; tentative D call: TRBD1 (6 bases). The receptor's source is a man older than 75 with acute or convalescent COVID-19. The CDR3 nucleotides read TGCAGCGGATACACAGGGTCTGGGGCCAACGTCCTGACTTTC. This sequence encodes CSGYTGSGANVLTF. Full variable domain (missing parts from reference TRBV29-1 and TRBJ2-6): SAVISQKPSRDICQRGTSLTIQCQVDSQVTMMFWYRQQPGQSLTLIATANQGSEATYESGFVIDKFPISRPNLTFSTLTVSNMSPEDSSIYLCSGYTGSGANVLTFGAGSRLTVL.